The 18 T cell receptor beta chains reported below all come from one sample, sequenced in a study of blood T cell repertoires in COVID-19. Libraries were prepared by immunoSEQ multiplex PCR; TCRdb keeps only in-frame clonotypes and omits some of them. Here the sample spans about 430,000 clones, around 87% being singletons. The sequenced sample consisted of PBMCs or T cells enriched from blood (not recorded which). These receptors originate from a young man who had recovered from COVID-19.

The chain links TRBV6-5 to TRBJ2-3; perhaps TRBD1 as D (7 bases). Looked up from germline, CDR1 is MNHEY and CDR2 is SVGAGI. With 8 bases removed from V and 4 bases from J, the gap between germline ends came to 19 bases. The CDR3 length is 15 residues. This CDR3 is CASHGGGGGSDTQYF. CDR3 DNA: TGTGCCAGCCACGGTGGAGGGGGCGGGTCAGATACGCAGTATTTT.

V usage is TRBV6-5 and J usage is TRBJ2-7, with TRBD1 identical over 7 bases. Germline V gene data show CDR1 as MNHEY and CDR2 as SVGAGI. The CDR3 totals 14 residues. V was pared by 2 bases and J by 4 bases, with 5 bases of the junction left unmatched. The chain's CDR3 is CASSYEQGFYEQYF. In DNA, the CDR3 is TGTGCCAGCAGTTACGAACAGGGGTTTTACGAGCAGTACTTC.

This chain uses TRBV28 with TRBJ2-7; TRBD1 aligns across 11 bases. The V gene end was trimmed by 8 bases and the J gene end by 6 bases; junction bases not matched to a gene: 9. The CDR3 runs to 14 residues. In germline, CDR1 is MDHEN, CDR2 SYDVKM. The CDR3 DNA sequence: TGTGCCAGCTTTCCCGGGACAGGGGGGACCGAGCAGTACTTC. This sequence encodes CASFPGTGGTEQYF.

The chain combines TRBV5-1 with TRBJ1-1; tentative D call: TRBD1 (6 bases). The CDR3 has 13 amino acids. V gave up 2 bases and J gave up 5 bases, with 10 bases separating them. CDR1 and CDR2 (germline): SGHRS, YFSETQ. CDR3 residues: CASSLGRGTEAFF. As DNA, the CDR3 is TGCGCCAGCAGCTTAGGCAGGGGAACTGAAGCTTTCTTT.

This chain connects TRBV13 to TRBJ1-1; no clear D gene. CDR3 size: 14 residues. V was trimmed by 2 bases and J by 0 bases, leaving 7 bases between them. CDR1 is PRHDT and CDR2 is FYEKMQ in the germline V gene (reference sequence). The CDR3 sequence: CASSLNSMNTEAFF. Here the CDR3 DNA reads TGTGCCAGCAGCTTAAACAGCATGAACACTGAAGCTTTCTTT.

Note on this clone: Other DNA sequences in this sample translate to the same CDR3. J is TRBJ1-4 and V is TRBV30, with 7 bases aligning to TRBD1. The CDR3 runs to 14 residues. V lost 4 bases and J lost 5; bases outside the gene matches: 7. Germline CDR1 is GTSNPN and CDR2 is SVGIG (reference sequence). CDR3 amino acids: CAWTPTGRNEKLFF. CDR3 nucleotide sequence: TGTGCCTGGACTCCGACAGGGAGGAATGAAAAACTGTTTTTT.

The chain employs TRBV12-5 and TRBJ2-7; tentative D call: TRBD1 (5 bases). The V end was cut by 0 bases, the J end by 3 bases, with 15 bases between. Germline V gives CDR1 LGHNT, CDR2 FRNRAP. The CDR3 length is 16 residues. The CDR3 nucleotides are TGTGCTAGTGGTTTGGTACTTACAAGGACATACTACGAGCAGTACTTC. Protein sequence: CASGLVLTRTYYEQYF.

V usage is TRBV24-1 and J usage is TRBJ2-7; D is possibly TRBD1 (6 bases). V was cut by 11 bases and J by 6 bases, with 13 bases left in between. The CDR3 extends over 11 amino acids. Germline V gene data show CDR1 as KGHDR and CDR2 as SFDVKD. CDR3 in amino acids: CAIAQGREQYF. The CDR3 coding sequence is TGTGCCATAGCACAGGGACGCGAGCAGTACTTC.

The count of this clone is one. The chain couples TRBV4-1 to TRBJ1-3, with 8 nucleotides matching TRBD1. The CDR3 is made up of 17 amino acids. Germline values: CDR1 MGHRA, CDR2 YSYEKL. Unmatched junction bases numbered 4, after V lost 0 bases and J lost 0 bases. CDR3 sequence: CASSQDPTGASGNTIYF. DNA for the CDR3: TGCGCCAGCAGCCAAGACCCGACAGGGGCCTCTGGAAACACCATATATTTT.

This clone turned up a few times. Compared with germline, one end of the junction differs, possibly owing to a read error. The chain joins TRBV15 to TRBJ1-3; possible D gene TRBD1, 5 bases. The CDR3 extends over 15 amino acids. Germline CDR1 and CDR2: LNHNV and YYDKDF (reference sequence). The chain's CDR3 is CATSGDGGAGNTIYF. In DNA form, the CDR3 reads TGTGCCACCAGCGGAGACGGGGGGGCTGGAAACACCATATATTTT.

The chain links TRBV6-5 to TRBJ1-2, with D unclear. This CDR3 comprises 15 residues. Germline values: CDR1 MNHEY, CDR2 SVGAGI. The ends were cut back, 0 bases at V and 2 bases at J, with 10 bases in the middle. The chain's CDR3 is CASSYSLQVNYGYTF. The CDR3 DNA reads as TGTGCCAGCAGTTACTCGTTGCAGGTCAACTATGGCTACACCTTC.

The chain combines TRBV5-1 with TRBJ2-3; TRBD2 matches at 8 bases. The CDR3 spans 16 residues. V lost 0 bases and J lost 0; bases outside the gene matches: 3. Germline V lookup: CDR1 SGHRS, CDR2 YFSETQ. CDR3: CASSLEASGSTDTQYF. The CDR3, as DNA: TGCGCCAGCAGCTTGGAAGCTAGCGGGAGCACAGATACGCAGTATTTT.

The sample holds one count of this clone. The V and J genes are TRBV18 and TRBJ2-3; 12 bases line up with TRBD2. Germline V gene lookup returns CDR1 KGHSH and CDR2 LQKENI. The CDR3 contains 16 residues. After removal of 2 bases from V and 3 bases from J, the junction contained 3 bases not matched to a gene. This CDR3 reads CASSPSLAGGTDTQYF. CDR3 sequence (DNA): TGTGCCAGCTCACCATCACTAGCGGGAGGTACAGATACGCAGTATTTT.

The chain links TRBV28 to TRBJ1-5; D unclear. Trimming stripped 3 bases from V and 7 bases from J, with 13 bases between. Germline CDR1 and CDR2: MDHEN and SYDVKM. The CDR3 has 14 amino acids. The CDR3: CASSFGEAGQPQHF. As DNA, the CDR3 is TGTGCCAGCAGTTTCGGGGAGGCGGGCCAGCCCCAGCATTTT.

The V call is TRBV29-1, the J call TRBJ1-1; D not certain. The CDR3 has 12 amino acids. From germline, CDR1 is SQVTM and CDR2 ANQGSEA. Between the trimmed V and J ends, which lost 4 bases and 1 base, there was a span of 7 bases. CDR3 residues: CSVASTNTEAFF. Here the CDR3 DNA reads TGCAGCGTTGCGAGTACGAACACTGAAGCTTTCTTT.

The chain recombines TRBV19 with TRBJ1-1, with TRBD1 as a possible D gene (6 bases). The V and J ends lost 1 base and 1 base respectively, with 13 bases between them. This CDR3 has 16 residues. In germline, CDR1 is LNHDA, CDR2 SQIVND (reference sequence). As DNA, the CDR3 is TGTGCCAGTAGTATAGCCCGAGGGGGTTGGAACACTGAAGCTTTCTTT. Amino acids: CASSIARGGWNTEAFF.

V usage is TRBV28 and J usage is TRBJ1-5; the D gene is possibly TRBD1 (6 bases). The CDR3 runs 14 residues. V gave up 5 bases and J gave up 5 bases, with 13 bases separating them. CDR1 is MDHEN, CDR2 SYDVKM, per germline. DNA for the CDR3: TGTGCCAGCAGTCAACACAGGGAAGATCAGCCCCAGCATTTT. It encodes CASSQHREDQPQHF.

This rearrangement joins TRBV3-1 (or the pseudogene TRBV3-2) to TRBJ1-6; 7 bases map to TRBD1. This CDR3 region has 15 residues. Per germline, CDR1 LGHDT and CDR2 YNNKEL (reference sequence). With V trimmed by 4 bases and J by 6 bases, 6 bases remained unmatched. This CDR3 reads CASSPTGLFNSPLHF. The CDR3, as DNA: TGTGCCAGCAGCCCGACAGGGCTGTTTAATTCACCCCTCCACTTT.